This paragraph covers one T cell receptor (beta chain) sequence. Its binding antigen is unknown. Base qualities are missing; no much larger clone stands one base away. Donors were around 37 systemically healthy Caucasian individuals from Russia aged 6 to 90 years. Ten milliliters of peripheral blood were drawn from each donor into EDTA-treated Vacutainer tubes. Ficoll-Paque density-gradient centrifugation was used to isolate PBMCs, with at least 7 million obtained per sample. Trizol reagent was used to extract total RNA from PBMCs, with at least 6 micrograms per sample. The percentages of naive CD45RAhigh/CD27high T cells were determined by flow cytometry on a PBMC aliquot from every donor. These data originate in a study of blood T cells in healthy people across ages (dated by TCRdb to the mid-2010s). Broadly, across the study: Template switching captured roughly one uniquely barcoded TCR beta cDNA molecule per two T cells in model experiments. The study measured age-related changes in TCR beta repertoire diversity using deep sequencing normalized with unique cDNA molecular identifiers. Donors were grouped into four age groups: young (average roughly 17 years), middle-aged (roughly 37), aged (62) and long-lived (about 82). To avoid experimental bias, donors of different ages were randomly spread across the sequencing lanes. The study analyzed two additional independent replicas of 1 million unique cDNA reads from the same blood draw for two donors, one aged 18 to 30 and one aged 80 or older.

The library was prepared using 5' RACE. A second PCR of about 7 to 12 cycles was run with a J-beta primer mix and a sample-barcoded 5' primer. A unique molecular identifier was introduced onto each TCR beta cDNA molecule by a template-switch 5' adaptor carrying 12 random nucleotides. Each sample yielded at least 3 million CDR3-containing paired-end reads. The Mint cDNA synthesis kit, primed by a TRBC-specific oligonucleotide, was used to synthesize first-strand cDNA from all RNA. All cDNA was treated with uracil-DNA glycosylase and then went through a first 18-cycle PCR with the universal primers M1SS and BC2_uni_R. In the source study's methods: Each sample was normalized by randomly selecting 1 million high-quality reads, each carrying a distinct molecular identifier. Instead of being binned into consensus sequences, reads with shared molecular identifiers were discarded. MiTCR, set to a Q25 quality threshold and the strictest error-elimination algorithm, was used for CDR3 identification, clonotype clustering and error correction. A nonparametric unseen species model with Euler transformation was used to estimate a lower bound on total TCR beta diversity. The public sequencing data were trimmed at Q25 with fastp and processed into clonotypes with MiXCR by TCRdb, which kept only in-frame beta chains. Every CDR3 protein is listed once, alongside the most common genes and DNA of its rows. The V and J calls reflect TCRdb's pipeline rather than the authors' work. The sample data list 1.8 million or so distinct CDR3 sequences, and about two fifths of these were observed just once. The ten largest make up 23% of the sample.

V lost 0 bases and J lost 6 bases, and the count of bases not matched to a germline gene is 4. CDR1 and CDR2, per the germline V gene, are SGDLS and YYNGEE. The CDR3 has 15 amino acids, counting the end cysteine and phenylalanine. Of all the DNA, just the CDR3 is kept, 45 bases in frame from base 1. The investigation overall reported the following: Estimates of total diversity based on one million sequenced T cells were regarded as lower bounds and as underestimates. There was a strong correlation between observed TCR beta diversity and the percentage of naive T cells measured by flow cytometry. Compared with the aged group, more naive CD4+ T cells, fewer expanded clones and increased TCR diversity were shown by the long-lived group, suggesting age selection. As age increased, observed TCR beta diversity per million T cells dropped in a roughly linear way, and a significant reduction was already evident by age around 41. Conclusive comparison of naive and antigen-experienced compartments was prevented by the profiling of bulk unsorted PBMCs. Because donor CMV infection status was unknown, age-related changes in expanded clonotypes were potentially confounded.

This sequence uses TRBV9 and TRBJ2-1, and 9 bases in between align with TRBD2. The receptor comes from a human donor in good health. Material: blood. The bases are TGTGCCAGCAGCGTAGGCGGGGGGGCTTCCAATGAGCAGTTCTTC. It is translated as CASSVGGGASNEQFF.